This T cell receptor (beta chain) was captured in a study of CD4 T cell repertoires in COVID-19. The length of the CDR3 is 15 residues. Deletions cut 6 bases from V and 4 bases from J, with 15 bases between. Germline values: CDR1 MDHEN, CDR2 SYDVKM. Measured with immunoSEQ multiplex PCR; TCRdb has only the in-frame clones, and not every one. Of about 75,000 clones listed, 83% are singletons. The sequences come from CD4+ T cells from peripheral blood, collected after recovery from COVID-19. The rearrangement links TRBV28 to TRBJ1-4, with D perhaps TRBD1 (5 bases). The source of this sequence is a human donor who had COVID-19. The CDR3 sequence: CASRGRDGLNEKLFF. As DNA, the CDR3 is TGTGCCAGCAGAGGCAGGGACGGACTTAATGAAAAACTGTTTTTT.